Below, 5 T cell receptor beta chains from the same sample are listed, as sequenced in a study of blood T cell repertoires in COVID-19. Assay: immunoSEQ multiplex PCR; the TCRdb copy retains only in-frame clones and omits some. The sample includes about 270,000 clones, more than 70% seen only once; the top ten take roughly 3%. The source material was peripheral blood. These receptors were obtained from a woman under 30 with acute or convalescent COVID-19.

The chain links TRBV5-1 to TRBJ2-7, with a possible D match to TRBD2 (6 bases). This CDR3 is 13 amino acids long. CDR1 is SGHRS, CDR2 YFSETQ, per germline. With 1 base removed from V and 7 bases from J, the gap between germline ends came to 12 bases. CDR3 bases: TGCGCCAGCAGCTTGTGGGACTCGACGGAGCAGTACTTC. Translated, it gives CASSLWDSTEQYF.

The chain couples TRBV7-3 to TRBJ2-2; D is possibly TRBD2 (5 bases). Germline CDR1 is SGHTA and CDR2 is FQGTGA. The CDR3 runs to 16 residues. V shed 5 bases and J shed 5 bases, with 18 bases lying between them. CDR3 in DNA: TGTGCCAGCAGCCACAGCAGCGGCGGAGATACCGGGGAGCTGTTTTTT. As protein: CASSHSSGGDTGELFF.

CDR3 coding DNA: TGTGCCAGCAGCTTTTCTGCCTTCGGGGACGAGCAGTACTTC. Translating it yields CASSFSAFGDEQYF. The chain links TRBV5-4 to TRBJ2-7, with D perhaps matching TRBD2 (5 bases). V was clipped by 2 bases and J by 5 bases, with 14 bases between them. Germline V gene lookup returns CDR1 SGHNT and CDR2 YYREEE (reference sequence). The length of the CDR3 is 14 residues.

The chain links TRBV4-2 to TRBJ2-7, with 9 nucleotides matching TRBD1. The V gene end was trimmed by 4 bases and the J gene end by 3 bases; junction bases not matched to a gene: 7. The CDR3 runs to 15 residues. The germline gives CDR1 LGHNA, CDR2 YNFKEQ. The CDR3 region is CASSPDGTGSYEQYF. The CDR3 DNA reads TGTGCCAGCAGCCCAGACGGGACAGGGAGCTACGAGCAGTACTTC.

The chain links TRBV12-3 or TRBV12-4 to TRBJ2-1; 9 bases align to TRBD2. The CDR3 is made up of 13 amino acids. J gave up 9 bases and V 8 bases, and 8 bases lay outside the gene matches. CDR3 residues: CASDRGLAGEQFF. Written as DNA, the CDR3 is TGTGCCAGCGATAGGGGACTAGCAGGTGAGCAGTTCTTC.